This entry lists 22 T cell receptor beta chains sequenced from one sample in a study of shared clonotypes between healthy human individuals. Assay: immunoSEQ multiplex PCR; the TCRdb copy retains only in-frame clones and omits some. The table includes some 1,100,000 clones, approximately 80% detected once. The sequencing input was memory CD4+ T cells from PBMCs. Specified subset: CD45RA-negative fraction. The receptor source for this set is a man younger than 35 in good health. Some clones in this sample may be carry-over from other donors' samples.

This chain links TRBV19 with TRBJ1-5; D ambiguous. The CDR3 covers 15 residues. Trimming removed 3 bases at V and 3 bases at J, with 12 bases between. CDR1 and CDR2 (germline): LNHDA, SQIVND (reference sequence). In DNA form, the CDR3 reads TGTGCCAGTAGTATTTTCTCAACCGCCAATCAGCCCCAGCATTTT. Protein product: CASSIFSTANQPQHF.

This chain links TRBV19 with TRBJ2-5, with TRBD1 matching over 9 bases. CDR3 length: 15 residues. CDR1 is LNHDA, CDR2 SQIVND, per germline (reference sequence). The V segment lost 4 bases and the J segment 5 bases; nucleotides outside the gene matches: 8. Written as DNA, the CDR3 is TGTGCCAGTAGTACCCGGACAGGGGCGGGTGAGACCCAGTACTTC. Its protein is CASSTRTGAGETQYF.

The chain links TRBV5-1 to TRBJ2-1; D unclear. Trimming pared 4 bases from V and 6 bases from J, leaving 17 bases between. Germline V gene sequence: CDR1 SGHRS, CDR2 YFSETQ. The length of the CDR3 is 15 residues. The CDR3 nucleotides read TGCGCCAGCAGCGTAATGGCGGTCCCCTTCAATGAGCAGTTCTTC. It specifies CASSVMAVPFNEQFF.

This chain links TRBV10-3 with TRBJ2-7; TRBD2 aligns across 11 bases. This CDR3 contains 17 residues. Germline assignment: CDR1 ENHRY and CDR2 SYGVKD. The junction had 14 bases not matched to a gene; V was cut back by 4 bases and J by 6 bases. The CDR3 nucleotides are TGTGCCATCAGTGGCCCCCCACTAGCGGGAGACGGCGGCGAGCAGTACTTC. This encodes CAISGPPLAGDGGEQYF.

The chain couples TRBV7-2 to TRBJ2-3; 10 bases fit TRBD1. The CDR3 length is 15 residues. Germline V CDR1 and CDR2: SGHTA, FQGNSA. The ends lost 2 bases at V and 4 bases at J; junction bases unmatched: 3. The CDR3 region has the DNA TGTGCCAGCAGCTTATACGGACAGGGGGCAGATACGCAGTATTTT. This translates into CASSLYGQGADTQYF.

CDR3 nucleotide sequence: TGTGCCAGCTCACGGTCCCAGACCGACGGCTATGGCTACACCTTC. This codes for CASSRSQTDGYGYTF. The chain has TRBV18 and TRBJ1-2, with no clear D. Germline lookup yields CDR1 KGHSH and CDR2 LQKENI. The length of the CDR3 is 15 residues. V was cut by 4 bases and J by 4 bases, with 16 bases left in between.

The chain couples TRBV4-3 to TRBJ1-3; perhaps TRBD1 as D (6 bases). Trimming removed 1 base from V and 0 bases from J, with 16 bases in between. Germline V CDR1 and CDR2: LGHNA, YSLEER. The CDR3 is 18 residues long. In DNA form, the CDR3 reads TGCGCCAGCAGCCAAGCGGGGGCTCAGCCCCTCTCTGGAAACACCATATATTTT. Translated: CASSQAGAQPLSGNTIYF.

This rearrangement joins TRBV10-1 to TRBJ2-3, with 16 bases matching TRBD2. The ends lost 7 bases at V and 3 bases at J; junction bases unmatched: 10. The germline gives CDR1 WNHNN, CDR2 SYGVQD (reference sequence). The CDR3 sequence is 18 residues long. The CDR3 region has the DNA TGCGCCAGCACCGGGACTAGCGGGAGGGCCGCCGGTACAGATACGCAGTATTTT. This encodes CASTGTSGRAAGTDTQYF.

V gene TRBV10-3 combines with J gene TRBJ2-5, with TRBD2 matching over 7 bases. CDR1 is ENHRY, CDR2 SYGVKD, per germline. The length of the CDR3 is 15 residues. The ends lost 10 bases at V and 0 bases at J; junction bases unmatched: 11. This CDR3 is CATQRGVADQETQYF. In nucleotides, the CDR3 is TGTGCCACCCAGCGGGGTGTAGCGGACCAAGAGACCCAGTACTTC.

This clone was seen only once. The CDR3 DNA reads as TGTGCCAGCAGTTACCCCGGGACGGGAGAAGCTTTCTTT. This codes for CASSYPGTGEAFF. The V and J genes are TRBV6-6 and TRBJ1-1; maybe TRBD1 (5 bases). The germline V gene encodes CDR1 MNHNY and CDR2 SVGAGI (reference sequence). The length of the CDR3 is 13 residues. The ends were cut back, 2 bases at V and 8 bases at J, with 12 bases in the middle.

The rearrangement uses TRBV29-1 and TRBJ2-2; D might be TRBD2 (6 bases). The CDR3 contains 11 residues. The germline CDR1 and CDR2 sequences are SQVTM and ANQGSEA. CDR3 sequence reads: CRAVAVEGLFF. The CDR3, as DNA: TGCAGGGCCGTAGCGGTAGAGGGGCTGTTTTTT.

The chain recombines TRBV30 with TRBJ1-2; D is undetermined. This CDR3 has 12 amino acids. Germline CDR1 reads GTSNPN; CDR2 reads SVGIG (reference sequence). V dropped 6 bases and J dropped 8 bases, with 16 bases sitting between them. CDR3 nucleotide sequence: TGTGCCTGCAAAATATCGGGCCGGGGCTACACCTTC. Protein: CACKISGRGYTF.

The V call is TRBV30, the J call TRBJ2-5, with 11 bases aligning to TRBD2. Germline V gives CDR1 GTSNPN, CDR2 SVGIG (reference sequence). The CDR3 totals 15 residues. V was pared by 3 bases and J by 2 bases, with 5 bases of the junction left unmatched. The CDR3 is CAWSRLAGPQETQYF. The DNA for the CDR3 is TGTGCCTGGAGCAGACTAGCGGGACCACAAGAGACCCAGTACTTC.

CDR3 loop: CASSLAQGLNEKLFF. The CDR3 DNA reads TGCGCCAGCAGCTTGGCACAGGGCCTTAATGAAAAACTGTTTTTT. The genes are TRBV5-1 and TRBJ1-4; a possible D gene is TRBD1 (6 bases). Trimming took 0 bases from V and 4 from J, leaving 10 bases between them. CDR1 is SGHRS and CDR2 is YFSETQ in the germline V gene. The CDR3 runs 15 residues. The full variable domain, rest sourced from reference TRBV5-1 and TRBJ1-4, is KAGVTQTPRYLIKTRGQQVTLSCSPISGHRSVSWYQQTPGQGLQFLFEYFSETQRNKGNFPGRFSGRQFSNSRSEMNVSTLELGDSALYLCASSLAQGLNEKLFFGSGTQLSVL.

The chain couples TRBV5-6 to TRBJ1-2; D unclear. The V gene lost 0 bases and the J gene lost 2 bases, with 17 bases spanning the gap. Germline lookup yields CDR1 SGHDT and CDR2 YYEEEE. The CDR3 totals 17 residues. DNA of the CDR3: TGTGCCAGCAGCTTGGCCGGCCGGCTTCGAGCGAACTATGGCTACACCTTC. Its protein product is CASSLAGRLRANYGYTF.

This clone has a single count. This chain connects TRBV5-5 to TRBJ1-2, with 7 bases identical to TRBD1. Trimming removed 4 bases from V and 5 bases from J; junction bases left unmatched: 5. Germline V gene sequence: CDR1 SGHKS, CDR2 YYEKEE (reference sequence). The CDR3 loop spans 13 amino acids. CDR3 nucleotides: TGTGCCAGCAGCGAATGGGACAGTTATGGCTACACCTTC. Its protein is CASSEWDSYGYTF.

CDR3 sequence: CASSLAGAGQTQYF. Written as DNA, the CDR3 is TGTGCCAGCAGTTTAGCGGGCGCCGGGCAGACCCAGTACTTC. The V call is TRBV28, the J call TRBJ2-5, with a weak D call TRBD2 (5 bases). This CDR3 contains 14 residues. CDR1 is MDHEN and CDR2 is SYDVKM in the germline V gene. The V end lost 2 bases, the J end lost 6 bases, and 13 bases lay between the germline ends.

The genes are TRBV2 and TRBJ2-2, with D perhaps TRBD1 (6 bases). This CDR3 has 15 amino acids. Germline V gene sequence: CDR1 SNHLY, CDR2 FYNNEI. V was pared by 6 bases and J by 5 bases, with 16 bases between. The CDR3 region is CASSLRQVRTGELFF. The CDR3 DNA reads as TGTGCCAGCAGCCTGCGACAGGTTCGGACCGGGGAGCTGTTTTTT.

The chain combines TRBV5-1 with TRBJ2-7; D is perhaps TRBD1 (5 bases). CDR1 and CDR2 (germline): SGHRS, YFSETQ. The CDR3 consists of 12 residues. Trimming stripped 4 bases from V and 6 bases from J, with 11 bases between. The CDR3 region is CASSQQGAEQYF. CDR3 nucleotide sequence: TGCGCCAGCAGCCAGCAGGGTGCCGAGCAGTACTTC. Drawing the rest from reference TRBV5-1 and TRBJ2-7, the complete variable domain is KAGVTQTPRYLIKTRGQQVTLSCSPISGHRSVSWYQQTPGQGLQFLFEYFSETQRNKGNFPGRFSGRQFSNSRSEMNVSTLELGDSALYLCASSQQGAEQYFGPGTRLTVT.

This clone was recorded only once. The chain uses TRBV30 and TRBJ2-7; D not certain. The CDR3 consists of 13 residues. V was cut by 0 bases and J by 1 base, with 7 bases left in between. The germline V gene encodes CDR1 GTSNPN and CDR2 SVGIG (reference sequence). The chain's CDR3 is CAWSVDPSYEQYF. The DNA of the CDR3 is TGTGCCTGGAGTGTCGACCCTTCCTACGAGCAGTACTTC.

This chain links TRBV6-1 with TRBJ2-5; 7 nucleotides match TRBD2. This CDR3 spans 14 amino acids. From germline, CDR1 is MNHNS and CDR2 SASEGT. Germline trimming cut 8 bases from V and 2 bases from J; bases unmatched to any gene: 8. The DNA of the CDR3 is TGTGCCAGCCAGATTCTAGCGGTACAAGAGACCCAGTACTTC. Protein product: CASQILAVQETQYF.

This clone was counted at least ten times. The rearrangement joins TRBV11-3 to TRBJ2-2, with 9 bases matching TRBD1. After removal of 0 bases from V and 4 bases from J, the junction contained 6 bases not matched to a gene. This CDR3 is built from 17 residues. The germline V gene encodes CDR1 SGHNT and CDR2 YENEEA. For the CDR3, the DNA is TGTGCCAGCAGCTTAGAAGGGGACAGGGTCGGCACCGGGGAGCTGTTTTTT. Residues: CASSLEGDRVGTGELFF.